The rows below give T cell receptor beta chains drawn from one sample of a study of cytomegalovirus exposure and HLA in healthy donors. Sequenced by immunoSEQ multiplex PCR; TCRdb stores in-frame clones only, minus some. Its table lists around 140,000 clones. Sequencing was done on a sample of PBMCs. Receptor source: a woman aged 50 to 65 in good health and CMV-seronegative. Each CDR3 is given with its conserved first and last residue. A D gene is named only where the DNA matches it firmly.

TRBJ1-2 TRBV2 - TGTGCCAGCAGGAGGACAGAGAACTATGGCTACACCTTC CASRRTENYGYTF
TRBJ1-5 TRBV19 - TGTGCCAGTAGTATTAGCTTGCAGAGGCAGCCCCAGCATTTT CASSISLQRQPQHF
TRBJ2-7 TRBV4-1 TRBD1 TGCGCCAGCAGCCAGGACAGGGGGTCGGAGCAGTACTTC CASSQDRGSEQYF
TRBJ1-1 TRBV2 TRBD1 TGTGCCAGCAGTACAGGGGTTTATACCACTGAAGCTTTCTTT CASSTGVYTTEAFF
TRBJ2-7 TRBV5-5 TRBD1 TGTGCCAGCAGCTTGGAGGGGGCAAGGTCCTACGAGCAGTACTTC CASSLEGARSYEQYF
TRBJ1-2 TRBV28 - TGTGCCAGCAGTTTCGGGGGAGCAGCTAACTATGGCTACACCTTC CASSFGGAANYGYTF
TRBJ1-5 TRBV6-9 - TGTGCCAGCAGTTATTCCCAGGGAAGCTCCAATCAGCCCCAGCATTTT CASSYSQGSSNQPQHF
TRBJ2-1 TRBV5-6 TRBD1 TGTGCCAGCAGCCCGGGACAGCACTCCTACAATGAGCAGTTCTTC CASSPGQHSYNEQFF
TRBJ1-1 TRBV6-1 - TGTGCCAGCAGTGAATCACAGGGCGCACGTACTGAAGCTTTCTTT CASSESQGARTEAFF
TRBJ1-1 TRBV18 - TGTGCCAGCTCATTAGGCGCGGATCAGAACACTGAAGCTTTCTTT CASSLGADQNTEAFF
TRBJ2-1 TRBV11-2 TRBD1 TGTGCCAGCAGGAAGGGACAGTACAATGAGCAGTTCTTC CASRKGQYNEQFF
TRBJ1-6 TRBV11-3 - TGTGCCAGCAGCTTAGATCTGAATTCACCCCTCCACTTT CASSLDLNSPLHF
TRBJ1-2 TRBV5-6 - TGTGCCAGCAGCTTGGGGCAGGCCCTCCGAGCCTATGGCTACACCTTC CASSLGQALRAYGYTF
TRBJ1-1 TRBV30 - TGTGCCTGGAGTTCAGGAAACACTGAAGCTTTCTTT CAWSSGNTEAFF
TRBJ2-7 TRBV28 - TGTGCCAGCAGTGCACAACAGGGTAACAGATGGTACGAGCAGTACTTC CASSAQQGNRWYEQYF
TRBJ2-7 TRBV19 TRBD2 TGTGCCAGTAGCCTCCGACTAGCGGGCCGCTACGAGCAGTACTTC CASSLRLAGRYEQYF
TRBJ2-3 TRBV6-4 - TGTGCCAGCAGTGACTCGGGGACATTCACAGATACGCAGTATTTT CASSDSGTFTDTQYF
TRBJ2-5 TRBV5-4 TRBD1 TGTGCCAGCAGCTTGGTTGGTTTCAGGGGGCTAGGGGAAGAGACCCAGTACTTC CASSLVGFRGLGEETQYF
TRBJ2-7 TRBV6-1 - TGTGCCAGCAGTGAACGAGGAGGGTCCGAAGGGTACGAGCAGTACTTC CASSERGGSEGYEQYF
TRBJ2-2 TRBV5-1 - TGCGCCAGCAGCTGGTTCAGGGTTGGCGGGGAGCTGTTTTTT CASSWFRVGGELFF
TRBJ1-2 TRBV18 - TGTGCCAGCTCACCGTTGCAGGGAGGAGGATATAACTATGGCTACACCTTC CASSPLQGGGYNYGYTF
TRBJ1-1 TRBV9 TRBD1 TGTGCCAGCAGCTCAAATTTCGACAGGGGCGGCACTGAAGCTTTCTTT CASSSNFDRGGTEAFF
TRBJ1-2 TRBV15 - TGTGCCACCAGCGTTAGGACATCTAACTATGGCTACACCTTC CATSVRTSNYGYTF
TRBJ2-1 TRBV7-2 TRBD2 TGTGCCAGCAGCCTCGGCGCTAGCGGTTACAATGAGCAGTTCTTC CASSLGASGYNEQFF
TRBJ2-1 TRBV9 - TGTGCCAGCAGCTCAGACGGGTACGATGTTGAGCAGTTCTTC CASSSDGYDVEQFF
TRBJ1-4 TRBV6-1 - TGTGCCACCCGCCGGGAATTGCTGCCAACTGAAAAACTGTTTTTT CATRRELLPTEKLFF
TRBJ1-2 TRBV13 - TGTGCCAGCAGCCTTGGACAGCTTACTGTGTATGGCTACACCTTC CASSLGQLTVYGYTF
TRBJ2-7 TRBV7-9 - TGTGCCAGCAGCACCCCCCAGGGTTTCGAGCAGTACTTC CASSTPQGFEQYF
TRBJ2-5 TRBV28 - TGTGCCAGCTTTCTACAGGGAGGGTTCCAAGAGACCCAGTACTTC CASFLQGGFQETQYF